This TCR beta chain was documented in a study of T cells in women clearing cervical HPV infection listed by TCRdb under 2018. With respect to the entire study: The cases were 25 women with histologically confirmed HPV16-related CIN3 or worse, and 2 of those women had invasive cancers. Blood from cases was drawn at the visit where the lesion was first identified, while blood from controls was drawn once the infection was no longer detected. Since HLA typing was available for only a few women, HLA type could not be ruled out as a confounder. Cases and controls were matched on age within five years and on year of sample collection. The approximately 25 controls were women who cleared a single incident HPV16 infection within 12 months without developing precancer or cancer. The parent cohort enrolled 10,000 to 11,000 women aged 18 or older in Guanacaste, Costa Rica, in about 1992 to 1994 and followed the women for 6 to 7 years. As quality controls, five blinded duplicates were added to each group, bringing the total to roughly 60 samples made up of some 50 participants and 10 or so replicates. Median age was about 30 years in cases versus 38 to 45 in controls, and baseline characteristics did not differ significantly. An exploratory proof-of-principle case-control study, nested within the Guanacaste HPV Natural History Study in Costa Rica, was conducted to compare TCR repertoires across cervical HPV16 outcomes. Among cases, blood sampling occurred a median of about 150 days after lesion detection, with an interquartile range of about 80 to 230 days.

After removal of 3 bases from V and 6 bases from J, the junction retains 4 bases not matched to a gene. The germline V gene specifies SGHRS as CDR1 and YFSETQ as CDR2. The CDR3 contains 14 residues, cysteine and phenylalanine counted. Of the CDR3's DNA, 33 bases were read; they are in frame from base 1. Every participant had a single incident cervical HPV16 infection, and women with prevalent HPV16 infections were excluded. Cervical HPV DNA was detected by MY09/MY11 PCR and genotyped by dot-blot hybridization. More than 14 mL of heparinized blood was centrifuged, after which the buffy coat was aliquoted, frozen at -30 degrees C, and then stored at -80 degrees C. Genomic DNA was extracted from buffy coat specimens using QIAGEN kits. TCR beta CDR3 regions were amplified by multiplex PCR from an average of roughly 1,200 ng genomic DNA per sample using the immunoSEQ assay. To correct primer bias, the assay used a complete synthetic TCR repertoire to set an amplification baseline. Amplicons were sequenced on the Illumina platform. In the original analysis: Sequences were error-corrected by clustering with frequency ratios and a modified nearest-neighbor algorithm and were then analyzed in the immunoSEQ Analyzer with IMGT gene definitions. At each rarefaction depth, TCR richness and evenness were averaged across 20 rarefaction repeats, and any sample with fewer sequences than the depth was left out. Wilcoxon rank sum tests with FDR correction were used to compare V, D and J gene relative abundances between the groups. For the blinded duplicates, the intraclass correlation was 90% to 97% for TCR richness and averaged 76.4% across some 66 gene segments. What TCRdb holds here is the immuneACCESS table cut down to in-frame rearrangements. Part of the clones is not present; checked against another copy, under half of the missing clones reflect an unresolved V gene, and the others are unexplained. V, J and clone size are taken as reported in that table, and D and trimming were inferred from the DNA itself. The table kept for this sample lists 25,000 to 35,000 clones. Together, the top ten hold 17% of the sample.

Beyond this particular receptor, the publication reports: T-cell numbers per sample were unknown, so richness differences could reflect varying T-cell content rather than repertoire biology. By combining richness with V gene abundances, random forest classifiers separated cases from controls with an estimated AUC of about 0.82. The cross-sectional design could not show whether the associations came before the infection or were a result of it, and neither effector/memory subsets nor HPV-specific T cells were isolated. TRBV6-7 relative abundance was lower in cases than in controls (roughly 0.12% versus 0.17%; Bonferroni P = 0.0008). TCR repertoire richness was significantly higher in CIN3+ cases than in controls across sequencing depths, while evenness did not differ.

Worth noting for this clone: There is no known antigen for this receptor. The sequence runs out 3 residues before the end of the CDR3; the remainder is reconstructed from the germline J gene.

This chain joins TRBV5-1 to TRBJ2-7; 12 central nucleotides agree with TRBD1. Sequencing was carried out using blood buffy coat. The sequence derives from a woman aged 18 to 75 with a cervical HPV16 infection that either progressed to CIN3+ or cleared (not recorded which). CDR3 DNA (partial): TGCGCCAGCAGCTCCGGGACAGGGGGCAGCGAG. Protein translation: CASSSGTGGSE. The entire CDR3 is CASSSGTGGSEQYF.